The 32 T cell receptor beta chains given below trace back to one sample, sequenced in a study of blood T cells in healthy people across ages. Then a second PCR, running about 7 to 11 cycles, was carried out with a sample-barcoded 5' primer and a J-beta primer mix. TCRdb itself ran the 5' RACE reads through MiXCR, one entry per CDR3 protein. The sample has 700,000 or so distinct CDR3 sequences, about 20% seen once. Material for sequencing was blood. The receptors originated from a man between 70 and 80 years old in good health.

This clonotype was seen a handful of times. J is TRBJ2-3 and V is TRBV11-3; no definite D call. Trimming stripped 5 bases from V and 11 bases from J, with 20 bases between. The CDR3 consists of 14 residues. Germline assignment: CDR1 SGHNT and CDR2 YENEEA. CDR3 region: CASSHPDHLGGQYF. The CDR3 DNA follows: TGTGCCAGCAGCCACCCCGACCATTTAGGTGGGCAGTATTTT. The whole variable domain, filled in from reference TRBV11-3 and TRBJ2-3, reads EAGVVQSPRYKIIEKKQPVAFWCNPISGHNTLYWYLQNLGQGPELLIRYENEEAVDDSQLPKDRFSAERLKGVDSTLKIQPAELGDSAVYLCASSHPDHLGGQYFGPGTRLTVL.

The chain carries TRBV18 and TRBJ1-4; D might be TRBD1 (6 bases). V lost 3 bases, J lost 0 bases, and 11 bases lay in between. CDR1 and CDR2 from the germline V gene are KGHSH and LQKENI. This CDR3 region has 16 residues. This chain's CDR3 is CASSPGQPATNEKLFF. For the CDR3, the DNA is TGTGCCAGCTCACCTGGACAGCCTGCAACTAATGAAAAACTGTTTTTT.

This clonotype has more than one count but fewer than ten. The chain joins TRBV6-6 to TRBJ1-6; TRBD1 is a possible D gene (6 bases). CDR1 and CDR2 from the germline V gene are MNHNY and SVGAGI (reference sequence). The CDR3 loop spans 16 amino acids. Trimming took 2 bases from V and 8 from J, leaving 16 bases between them. In nucleotides, the CDR3 is TGTGCCAGCAGTTACAAGAGGGGGGGAACAGATTCACCCCTCCACTTT. It is translated as CASSYKRGGTDSPLHF.

This clonotype has a handful of counts. This chain uses TRBV12-3 or TRBV12-4 with TRBJ1-1; TRBD1 matches at 7 bases. V lost 4 bases and J lost 2; bases outside the gene matches: 4. The CDR3 spans 14 residues. In nucleotides, the CDR3 is TGTGCCAGCAGTTCGGACAGGAATAACACTGAAGCTTTCTTT. Protein sequence: CASSSDRNNTEAFF.

The rearrangement links TRBV5-1 to TRBJ1-1; tentative D call: TRBD1 (6 bases). Germline CDR1 reads SGHRS; CDR2 reads YFSETQ. This CDR3 has 14 amino acids. Trimming shortened V by 5 bases and J by 5 bases, and 16 bases separated the two germline ends. CDR3 nucleotide sequence: TGCGCCAGCAGATCCGACAGGACCCGAACTGAAGCTTTCTTT. The encoded protein is CASRSDRTRTEAFF.

This chain links TRBV20-1 with TRBJ2-1; TRBD2 agrees at 12 bases. Germline values: CDR1 DFQATT, CDR2 SNEGSKA (reference sequence). The CDR3 consists of 18 residues. Trimming at V came to 6 bases and at J to 8 bases, leaving 20 bases not matched to a gene. CDR3 protein: CSADPALAGGFRDDEQFF. The CDR3 nucleotides read TGCAGTGCCGACCCCGCGCTAGCGGGAGGGTTTCGAGACGATGAGCAGTTCTTC.

This chain uses TRBV5-1 with TRBJ1-2; maybe TRBD1 (6 bases). V was trimmed by 4 bases and J by 4 bases, leaving 17 bases between them. There are 15 residues in the CDR3. CDR1 SGHRS and CDR2 YFSETQ come from the germline V gene. CDR3 region: CASSPLQGSGYGYTF. The CDR3, as DNA: TGCGCCAGCAGCCCTCTACAGGGCTCGGGCTATGGCTACACCTTC.

This clonotype was seen only a few times. CDR3 amino acids: CASSADFGEVYGYTF. Written as DNA, the CDR3 is TGTGCCAGCAGCGCCGACTTTGGGGAGGTCTATGGCTACACCTTC. J is TRBJ1-2 and V is TRBV7-2; D gene unclear. Germline V gene data show CDR1 as SGHTA and CDR2 as FQGNSA. The CDR3 consists of 15 residues. V lost 5 bases to trimming and J lost 4 bases, with 17 bases between them. The variable domain in full, with the rest retrieved from reference TRBV7-2 and TRBJ1-2, is GAGVSQSPSNKVTEKGKDVELRCDPISGHTALYWYRQSLGQGLEFLIYFQGNSAPDKSGLPSDRFSAERTGGSVSTLTIQRTQQEDSAVYLCASSADFGEVYGYTFGSGTRLTVV.

CDR3 protein: CASSGDRVVNQPQHF. The CDR3 bases are TGTGCCAGCAGTGGGGACAGGGTCGTCAATCAGCCCCAGCATTTT. The chain combines TRBV6-2 or TRBV6-3 with TRBJ1-5; 9 nucleotides match TRBD1. CDR3 length: 15 amino acids. V trimming: 5 bases; J trimming: 3 bases; junction bases outside the gene matches: 5. The germline CDR1 and CDR2 sequences are MNHEY and SVGEGT.

This clonotype was counted a few times. The V gene is TRBV29-1, the J gene TRBJ1-2; D uncertain. V dropped 7 bases and J dropped 6 bases, with 24 bases sitting between them. CDR1 and CDR2 (germline): SQVTM, ANQGSEA. This CDR3 contains 15 residues. This CDR3 is CSAPNLFGVGDGYTF. In nucleotides, the CDR3 is TGCAGCGCTCCGAACCTCTTCGGGGTCGGGGATGGCTACACCTTC.

This chain connects TRBV20-1 to TRBJ2-2, with 7 nucleotides matching TRBD1. This CDR3 is built from 13 residues. Trimming removed 5 bases from V and 2 bases from J; junction bases left unmatched: 2. Germline V gene sequence: CDR1 DFQATT, CDR2 SNEGSKA (reference sequence). CDR3 DNA: TGCAGTGCTGACAGGGATAACACCGGGGAGCTGTTTTTT. It yields the protein CSADRDNTGELFF.

This clonotype was seen a handful of times. The chain carries TRBV6-6 and TRBJ1-5, with D possibly TRBD1 on 6 matching bases. This CDR3 has 12 residues. Germline V gene sequence: CDR1 MNHNY, CDR2 SVGAGI (reference sequence). Trimming removed 6 bases at V and 10 bases at J, with 13 bases between. CDR3 nucleotide sequence: TGTGCCAGCAGCAATACAGGGAAACCCCAGCATTTT. Protein product: CASSNTGKPQHF.

As to this clonotype: This sequence may be a read error, since a much larger clone differs from it by one base. This CDR3 fails to terminate in the conserved phenylalanine or tryptophan, so it likely reflects a read error. Here the CDR3 reads CASSRGDNEQFL. The CDR3 coding sequence is TGTGCCAGCAGTAGGGGGGACAATGAGCAGTTCCTC. This chain connects TRBV2 to TRBJ2-1; D possibly matches TRBD1 or TRBD2 (6 bases each). The V end was cut by 5 bases, the J end by 5 bases, with 7 bases between. This CDR3 is 12 amino acids long. CDR1 SNHLY and CDR2 FYNNEI come from the germline V gene.

This chain links TRBV12-3 or TRBV12-4 with TRBJ2-7; TRBD1 or TRBD2 may be the D gene (5 bases each). Trimming removed 4 bases at V and 6 bases at J, with 13 bases between. The CDR3 is made up of 13 amino acids. In DNA form, the CDR3 reads TGTGCCAGCAGTTCTGGGGCGGGTGGCGAGCAGTACGTC. This codes for CASSSGAGGEQYV.

This clonotype was observed a handful of times. This sequence joins TRBV6-5 and TRBJ2-5; 8 bases align to TRBD2. The J call may be faulty, since TRBJ2-1 better matches the DNA end. This CDR3 has 13 residues. Germline V lookup: CDR1 MNHEY, CDR2 SVGAGI. The CDR3 here is CASRTGTSREQFF. The CDR3 DNA reads TGTGCCAGCAGGACCGGGACTAGTAGAGAGCAGTTCTTC.

The rearrangement uses TRBV20-1 and TRBJ2-7; possibly TRBD2 for D (5 bases). CDR1 and CDR2 (germline): DFQATT, SNEGSKA (reference sequence). The CDR3 runs to 12 residues. Trimming shortened V by 6 bases and J by 3 bases, and 12 bases separated the two germline ends. The CDR3 nucleotides are TGCAGTGCCGGTCCGGGAAACTACGAGCAGTACGTC. This translates into CSAGPGNYEQYV.

V gene TRBV2 combines with J gene TRBJ1-5, with D possibly matching TRBD1 (6 bases). Per germline, CDR1 SNHLY and CDR2 FYNNEI. The CDR3 has 15 residues. Trimming removed 3 bases from V and 6 bases from J, with 15 bases in between. CDR3 DNA sequence: TGTGCCAGCAGTGATCTCTCCGCAGGGGCTCAGCCCCAGCATTTT. This sequence encodes CASSDLSAGAQPQHF. The full variable domain, its missing parts supplied by reference TRBV2 and TRBJ1-5, is EPEVTQTPSHQVTQMGQEVILRCVPISNHLYFYWYRQILGQKVEFLVSFYNNEISEKSEIFDDQFSVERPDGSNFTLKIRSTKLEDSAMYFCASSDLSAGAQPQHFGDGTRLSIL.

The rearrangement joins TRBV27 to TRBJ1-1; 8 nucleotides agree with TRBD1. V dropped 5 bases and J dropped 6; count of bases not matched to a gene: 5. The V gene's germline CDR1 is MNHEY and CDR2 SMNVEV (reference sequence). The CDR3 contains 13 residues. The CDR3 DNA reads TGTGCCAGCAGTCCAGGGGGCTTCGCTGAAGCTTTCTTT. This sequence encodes CASSPGGFAEAFF.

The chain couples TRBV4-1 to TRBJ1-5; D unresolved. Germline V gene data show CDR1 as MGHRA and CDR2 as YSYEKL. The V gene lost 1 base and the J gene lost 8 bases, with 6 bases spanning the gap. The CDR3 is 12 amino acids. The DNA of the CDR3 is TGCGCCAGCAGCCAAGTTCCGGAGCCCCAGCATTTT. Residues: CASSQVPEPQHF.

This chain connects TRBV7-9 to TRBJ1-4; the D gene is possibly TRBD1 (5 bases). The CDR3 sequence is 15 residues long. Germline loops: CDR1 SEHNR, CDR2 FQNEAQ (reference sequence). Trimming cost V 4 bases and J 4 bases, with 13 bases left between them. This CDR3 is CASSSGTAVNEKLFF. The CDR3 DNA is TGTGCCAGCAGCTCCGGGACGGCCGTTAATGAAAAACTGTTTTTT. Supplemented by reference TRBV7-9 and TRBJ1-4, the full variable domain reads DTGVSQNPRHKITKRGQNVTFRCDPISEHNRLYWYRQTLGQGPEFLTYFQNEAQLEKSRLLSDRFSAERPKGSFSTLEIQRTEQGDSAMYLCASSSGTAVNEKLFFGSGTQLSVL.

There are a few counts of this clonotype. The chain carries TRBV27 and TRBJ1-2, with D unclear. V dropped 5 bases and J dropped 2 bases, with 12 bases sitting between them. Germline V gene data show CDR1 as MNHEY and CDR2 as SMNVEV (reference sequence). The CDR3 contains 14 residues. The DNA for the CDR3 is TGTGCCAGCAGTGGTCGGACGGTCAACTATGGCTACACCTTC. Its protein is CASSGRTVNYGYTF.

The chain couples TRBV24-1 to TRBJ1-4; 9 nucleotides agree with TRBD1. In germline, CDR1 is KGHDR, CDR2 SFDVKD. This CDR3 has 17 amino acids. The ends lost 4 bases at V and 8 bases at J; junction bases unmatched: 13. The CDR3: CATSDHGTGTRGEKLFF. CDR3 DNA: TGTGCCACCAGTGACCACGGGACAGGGACCCGTGGCGAAAAACTGTTTTTT.

V usage is TRBV4-2 and J usage is TRBJ1-2, with 12 bases that match TRBD1. Trimming removed 4 bases from V and 1 base from J; junction bases left unmatched: 4. The germline V gene encodes CDR1 LGHNA and CDR2 YNFKEQ. This CDR3 has 16 residues. CDR3 sequence (DNA): TGTGCCAGCAGCCCGGGACAGGGGGCGGTTAACTATGGCTACACCTTC. Protein product: CASSPGQGAVNYGYTF.

CDR3 bases: TGCGCCAGCAGATCGGGACAGGGGTTGAACACTGAAGCTTTCTTT. Its translation: CASRSGQGLNTEAFF. This chain joins TRBV5-1 and TRBJ1-1; 10 nucleotides match TRBD1. Germline V gene lookup returns CDR1 SGHRS and CDR2 YFSETQ. This CDR3 comprises 15 residues. The V segment lost 5 bases and the J segment 0 bases; nucleotides outside the gene matches: 4.

This chain connects TRBV27 to TRBJ1-6; possibly TRBD1 for D (5 bases). Trimming shortened V by 7 bases and J by 5 bases, and 12 bases separated the two germline ends. The CDR3 runs to 14 residues. The V gene's germline CDR1 is MNHEY and CDR2 SMNVEV (reference sequence). CDR3 sequence: CASTHPGNNSPLHF. The CDR3 bases are TGTGCCAGCACACACCCAGGGAATAATTCACCCCTCCACTTT.

This clonotype showed up just a few times. The rearrangement uses TRBV28 and TRBJ2-4; tentative D call: TRBD1 (5 bases). Germline CDR1 MDHEN, CDR2 SYDVKM. Trimming shortened V by 10 bases and J by 0 bases, and 13 bases separated the two germline ends. The CDR3 is 14 residues long. This CDR3 is CAIMSGLAKNIQYF. The CDR3, as DNA: TGTGCCATAATGTCAGGGCTAGCCAAAAACATTCAGTACTTC.

The chain combines TRBV7-8 with TRBJ2-7, with 10 positions matching TRBD2. Germline V CDR1 and CDR2: SGHVS, FQNEAQ. Trimming took 3 bases from V and 0 from J; bases not matched to a gene: 5. CDR3 length: 16 amino acids. CDR3 in DNA: TGTGCCAGCAGCTTCAAAGCGGGGGGGAGCTCCTACGAGCAGTACTTC. Encoded protein: CASSFKAGGSSYEQYF.

The chain links TRBV18 to TRBJ2-7; D call uncertain. The CDR3 extends over 15 amino acids. Germline V gene lookup returns CDR1 KGHSH and CDR2 LQKENI. V was clipped by 6 bases and J by 0 bases, with 15 bases between them. The CDR3 DNA reads as TGTGCCAGCTCGAGACAAAAAAAGAGCTCCTACGAGCAGTACGTC. As protein: CASSRQKKSSYEQYV.

The J gene is TRBJ2-7, the V gene TRBV10-3, with 11 bases that match TRBD2. Looked up from germline, CDR1 is ENHRY and CDR2 is SYGVKD. The CDR3 length is 13 residues. After removal of 5 bases from V and 12 bases from J, the junction contained 9 bases not matched to a gene. The CDR3, as DNA: TGTGCCATCAGTTCAACTAGCGGGAGCTCAATGTACGTC. Protein product: CAISSTSGSSMYV.

The chain couples TRBV7-2 to TRBJ2-3, with D possibly TRBD2 on 6 matching bases. This CDR3 has 16 amino acids. Germline CDR1 reads SGHTA; CDR2 reads FQGNSA. Trimming stripped 1 base from V and 4 bases from J, with 15 bases between. Here the CDR3 reads CASSLGGSGGADTQYF. The CDR3 nucleotides read TGTGCCAGCAGCTTAGGTGGTAGTGGAGGGGCAGATACGCAGTATTTT.

The chain is built from TRBV7-2 and TRBJ2-7; 8 bases align to TRBD2. This CDR3 spans 13 amino acids. The germline gives CDR1 SGHTA, CDR2 FQGNSA. V lost 5 bases to trimming and J lost 6 bases; unmatched junction nucleotides: 6. The CDR3 loop reads CASSEGLASEQYF. The CDR3 bases are TGTGCCAGCAGCGAAGGACTAGCTTCCGAGCAGTACTTC.

V and J are TRBV12-3 or TRBV12-4 and TRBJ2-2; 10 positions match TRBD1. The J segment lost 8 bases and the V segment lost 5 bases, leaving 8 bases of the junction unmatched. The CDR3 covers 15 residues. The CDR3 bases are TGTGCCAGCAGTGCATACAGACAGGGGGCAGGGGAGCTGTTTTTT. Its translation: CASSAYRQGAGELFF.